The T cell receptor beta chain under discussion was sequenced for a study of shared clonotypes between healthy human individuals. Notes on the study in general: Estimated richness was generally greater in naive than memory subsets.

The CDR3 covers 15 residues. CDR1 and CDR2 from the germline V gene are MNHEY and SVGAGI. Trimming cost V 6 bases and J 0 bases, with 12 bases left between them. This clone has more than one count but fewer than ten. Its antigen is not identified. CD45RO-negative CD8 cells positively selected for CCR7 made up the naive population, which excluded terminally differentiated effector memory CD45RA+ cells. Donors, healthy HIV-negative adults, lacked recent acute infections or vaccinations. Measured with immunoSEQ multiplex PCR; TCRdb has only the in-frame clones, and not every one. This table has about 2.1 million clones, about 92% appearing once.

V and J are TRBV6-5 and TRBJ1-5; D gene uncertain. Sequences were obtained from naive CD8+ T cells from PBMCs. This TCR came from a man in his late teens or twenties in good health. Some clones in this sample may be carry-over from other donors' samples. This chain's CDR3 is CASRPGRVSNQPQHF. DNA for the CDR3: TGTGCCAGCAGGCCCGGAAGGGTTAGCAATCAGCCCCAGCATTTT.